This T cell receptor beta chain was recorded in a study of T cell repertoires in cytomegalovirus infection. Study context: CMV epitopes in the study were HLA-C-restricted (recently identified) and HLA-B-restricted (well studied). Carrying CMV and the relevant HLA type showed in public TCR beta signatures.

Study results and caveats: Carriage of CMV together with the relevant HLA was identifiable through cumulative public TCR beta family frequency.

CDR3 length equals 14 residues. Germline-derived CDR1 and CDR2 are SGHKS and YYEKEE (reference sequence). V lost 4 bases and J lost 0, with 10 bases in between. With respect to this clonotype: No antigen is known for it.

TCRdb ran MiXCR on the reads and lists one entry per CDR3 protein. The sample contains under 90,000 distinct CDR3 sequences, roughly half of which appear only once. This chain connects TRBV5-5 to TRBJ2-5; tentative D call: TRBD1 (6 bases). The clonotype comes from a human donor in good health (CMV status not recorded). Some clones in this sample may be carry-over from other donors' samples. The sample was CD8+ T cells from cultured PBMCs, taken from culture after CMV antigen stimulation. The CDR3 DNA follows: TGTGCCAGCAGCCCCAGACAGGACCAAGAGACCCAGTACTTC. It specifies CASSPRQDQETQYF. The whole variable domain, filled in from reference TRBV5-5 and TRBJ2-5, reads DAGVTQSPTHLIKTRGQQVTLRCSPISGHKSVSWYQQVLGQGPQFIFQYYEKEERGRGNFPDRFSARQFPNYSSELNVNALLLGDSALYLCASSPRQDQETQYFGPGTRLLVL.